This T cell receptor (beta chain) derives from a study of OX40 agonist ivuxolimab in advanced cancers. V trimming: 0 bases; J trimming: 6 bases; junction bases outside the gene matches: 6. Germline lookup yields CDR1 LGHNA and CDR2 YSLEER. This CDR3 has 15 residues. Data came from immunoSEQ multiplex PCR; TCRdb stores just in-frame clones and leaves some out. The data contain 55,000 to 90,000 clones, about 86% of them seen just once; the ten biggest clones take up approximately 2.1%. The material was CD4+ or CD8+ T cells sorted from blood, obtained in a trial of the OX40 agonist ivuxolimab. This clonotype was obtained from an adult with an advanced solid tumor such as melanoma, head and neck, liver or kidney cancer. V usage is TRBV4-3 and J usage is TRBJ1-2; 8 bases align to TRBD1. Written as DNA, the CDR3 is TGCGCCAGCAGCCAAGATCATGGACAGGGACATGGCTACACCTTC. Its protein is CASSQDHGQGHGYTF.